A few counts support the clone carrying this TCR beta chain. Antigen specificity is unknown. Construction of TCR beta libraries was performed using quantitative 5'-RACE with molecular barcodes. TCRdb reprocessed the 5' RACE reads via MiXCR and lists one record per CDR3 protein. Of hundreds of thousands of distinct CDR3 sequences in the sample, about 13% were seen once. These data come from a study of CD8 T cells in ankylosing spondylitis. Study results and limitations: It appeared that ankylosing spondylitis blood was characterized by a TCR beta motif of fewer than 10 highly homologous variants.

Trimming stripped 5 bases from V and 0 bases from J, with 15 bases between. Germline values: CDR1 SGHNT, CDR2 YENEEA. CDR3 length: 16 amino acids. J is TRBJ2-3 and V is TRBV11-3, with D possibly TRBD1 on 6 matching bases. Sequenced material: blood, either unsorted or a sorted T cell fraction (not recorded which). This receptor was obtained from a male donor with ankylosing spondylitis. The CDR3 loop reads CASSKGETISTDTQYF. CDR3 DNA sequence: TGTGCCAGCAGCAAGGGGGAGACCATAAGCACAGATACGCAGTATTTT.